The rows below give T cell receptor beta chains drawn from one sample of a study of metastatic and nonmetastatic thyroid tumors. TCRdb re-analyzed the PCR reads through MiXCR. The sample has tens of thousands of clones; approximately 14% are singletons. Sequenced: blood. The receptors stem from a female donor with papillary thyroid cancer or a benign thyroid nodule (not recorded which). Some clones in this sample may be carry-over from other donors' samples. Both conserved end residues are trimmed from each CDR3. Only some rows state a clone size, as once, few, many or a class for expanded clones.

clone_size	v_call	j_call	cdr3_aa
NA	TRBV19	TRBJ1-2	ASSQSVAHFYT
NA	TRBV11-3	TRBJ1-1	ASSSTGDEAF
many	TRBV28	TRBJ1-2	ASSFLGSSYGYT
medium-sized	TRBV6-1	TRBJ1-2	ASTPGVSYGYT
many	TRBV20-1	TRBJ2-5	SADPFAEETQY
many	TRBV9	TRBJ1-6	ASSGQKTDSPLH
many	TRBV6-1	TRBJ2-4	ASSRQGVNIQY
many	TRBV20-1	TRBJ2-1	SAHLRSYNEQF
NA	TRBV11-1	TRBJ2-1	ASSFLGLGGNEQF
NA	TRBV5-5	TRBJ1-3	ASSSAPGQKGNTIY
many	TRBV11-2	TRBJ2-7	ASSLGRTSSFEQY
NA	TRBV28	TRBJ1-1	ASSVVPGETEAF
medium-sized	TRBV16	TRBJ1-2	ASSPQGGWNGYT
many	TRBV6-1	TRBJ1-4	ASSQGGHFEKLF
medium-sized	TRBV6-1	TRBJ2-3	ASSEGGWTDTQY
many	TRBV20-1	TRBJ2-3	SASPILAASTDTQY
many	TRBV30	TRBJ2-3	AWSGVDTQY
NA	TRBV19	TRBJ1-5	VSRGNINQPQH
many	TRBV6-5	TRBJ2-7	AGSYFTTGRTYEQY
NA	TRBV2	TRBJ2-1	ASRFTSGGVEQF
many	TRBV12-5	TRBJ2-1	ASGLVAGTGSFNEQF
NA	TRBV3-1	TRBJ1-2	ASSQRAYGYT
many	TRBV30	TRBJ1-2	ASTGQLNYGYT
few	TRBV4-3	TRBJ2-1	ASSAGLPYNEQF
NA	TRBV15	TRBJ2-1	ATSRELSAPNNEQF
many	TRBV16	TRBJ1-4	ASCRVAPEKLF
many	TRBV10-3	TRBJ1-1	AISTGAWNTEAF
many	TRBV7-3	TRBJ2-2	ASSLLPGNTGELF
many	TRBV19	TRBJ2-1	ASSPARTSYNEQF
NA	TRBV20-1	TRBJ2-3	SARTDTQY
medium-sized	TRBV19	TRBJ1-1	ASRRAGNTEAF
medium-sized	TRBV28	TRBJ2-7	ASSLGDRGLGEQY
many	TRBV5-5	TRBJ1-6	ASSLYWQGNSPLH
medium-sized	TRBV19	TRBJ2-6	ASSRGRVWVRRANVLT
medium-sized	TRBV28	TRBJ1-5	ASSLDSNQPQH
medium-sized	TRBV6-2/TRBV6-3	TRBJ2-7	ASSYTVHYEQY
many	TRBV4-1	TRBJ2-7	ASSYSGGSYEQY
many	TRBV3-1	TRBJ1-5	ASSVRTTQPQH
medium-sized	TRBV5-1	TRBJ1-2	ASSLLVGTSGYT
NA	TRBV6-1	TRBJ1-6	ASSDRPASPLH
NA	TRBV20-1	TRBJ2-5	SARDLEGSGETQY
many	TRBV19	TRBJ2-1	ASSPTTSGIAYNEQF
few	TRBV4-1	TRBJ1-6	ASSQDGSDRGNNSPLH
NA	TRBV3-1	TRBJ1-5	ASSQEIQGQPQH
NA	TRBV6-1	TRBJ2-5	ASSMRSQETQY
NA	TRBV6-1	TRBJ2-7	ASGGWDRGEQY
NA	TRBV11-3	TRBJ2-7	ASSLPIQGREQY
medium-sized	TRBV6-1	TRBJ1-2	ASIVNRLNYGYT
many	TRBV5-1	TRBJ1-2	ASSLVGTVTSGYT
few	TRBV6-2/TRBV6-3	TRBJ2-7	ASSYSSGRPSYEQY
many	TRBV10-3	TRBJ1-3	AISESAASGNTIY
many	TRBV12-3/TRBV12-4	TRBJ2-1	ASSNSAGREQF
many	TRBV9	TRBJ1-2	ASSAQVNYGYT
many	TRBV28	TRBJ1-5	ASSATGQGVQPQH
medium-sized	TRBV6-5	TRBJ2-3	ASSYADTQY
many	TRBV7-6	TRBJ1-2	ASSIGQGNGYT